This T cell receptor (beta chain) was recovered during a study of OX40 agonist ivuxolimab in advanced cancers. Sequenced by immunoSEQ multiplex PCR; TCRdb stores in-frame clones only, minus some. In the table there are about 88,000 clones, more than 80% of which are singletons. Comments on this clone: No antigen is known for it.

Study-wide findings and caveats: Among the lowest peripheral clonal expansion occurred in 0.1-3.0 mg/kg partial responders. It was also the case that some nonresponders had low normalized T-cell clonal expansion.

Autoimmune disease history or systemic immunosuppression led to patients being barred. The germline CDR1 and CDR2 sequences are SGHRS and YFSETQ. The J segment lost 3 bases and the V segment lost 4 bases, leaving 6 bases of the junction unmatched. The CDR3 sequence is 15 residues long. This sequence originates from an adult with an advanced solid tumor such as melanoma, head and neck, liver or kidney cancer. The material was CD4+ or CD8+ T cells sorted from blood, obtained in a trial of the OX40 agonist ivuxolimab. This sequence joins TRBV5-1 and TRBJ2-3; 9 nucleotides line up with TRBD1. In DNA, the CDR3 is TGCGCCAGCAGCGACTTAGACAGGGGGACAGATACGCAGTATTTT. The encoded protein is CASSDLDRGTDTQYF.